These T cell receptor beta chains were read from a single sample in a study of cytomegalovirus exposure and HLA in healthy donors. The repertoire was sequenced with immunoSEQ multiplex PCR; TCRdb's copy has only in-frame clones and lacks some. The sample has approximately 140,000 clones, just over 75% seen once. Source material: PBMCs. These receptors all stem from a woman in her fifties or sixties in good health and CMV-seronegative. The CDR3 runs from the conserved cysteine through the conserved F or W. The D gene is left open where the match is weak. The size field is filled for only some rows; it gives once, few, many or a size class.

cdr3_aa cdr3_nt v_call clone_size j_call d_call
CASSQGGQTYEQYF TGTGCCAGCAGCCAAGGGGGACAGACCTACGAGCAGTACTTC TRBV4-2 - TRBJ2-7 TRBD1
CASSQASGGGTTEAFF TGCGCCAGCAGCCAAGCCTCCGGGGGGGGGACAACTGAAGCTTTCTTT TRBV4-3 few TRBJ1-1 -
CASSPFLESGELFF TGTGCCAGCAGTCCCTTTTTAGAGTCCGGGGAGCTGTTTTTT TRBV6-5 - TRBJ2-2 -
CASSVVPVSYNEQFF TGTGCCAGCAGCGTAGTCCCGGTCTCCTACAATGAGCAGTTCTTC TRBV9 few TRBJ2-1 -
CASSLTDRGSNQPQHF TGTGCCAGCAGTTTAACCGACAGGGGTAGCAATCAGCCCCAGCATTTT TRBV27 - TRBJ1-5 TRBD1
CASRKAGHLNTEAFF TGCGCCAGCAGAAAAGCCGGACATCTGAACACTGAAGCTTTCTTT TRBV10-1 - TRBJ1-1 -
CSARAGGYNEQFF TGCAGCGCGAGAGCGGGCGGGTACAATGAGCAGTTCTTC TRBV29-1 once TRBJ2-1 -
CASSLGTGEPNQPQHF TGTGCCAGCAGCTTAGGGACAGGGGAGCCCAATCAGCCCCAGCATTTT TRBV7-9 - TRBJ1-5 TRBD1
CASSLAPGVTEAFF TGTGCCAGCAGCTTAGCGCCAGGGGTGACTGAAGCTTTCTTT TRBV11-1 - TRBJ1-1 -
CASSPIAGEQFF TGTGCCAGCAGCCCGATAGCGGGTGAGCAGTTCTTC TRBV11-3 - TRBJ2-1 TRBD2
CASSLDLRRVYEQYF TGTGCCAGCAGCTTAGACCTACGCCGCGTCTACGAGCAGTACTTC TRBV7-2 - TRBJ2-7 -